Below, one TCR beta chain is given with its context. What it recognizes is unknown. This entry belongs to a study of cytomegalovirus exposure and HLA in healthy donors. Whole-study results and caveats: In vitro, a few CMV-associated chains proved specific for CMV antigens. CMV serostatus was the sole immune exposure data available.

The CDR3 sequence is 13 residues long. The ends lost 5 bases at V and 5 bases at J; junction bases unmatched: 5. Germline CDR1 is SQVTM and CDR2 is ANQGSEA. The PCR was carried out with 60 Vbeta primers and 13 Jbeta primers. The method was immunoSEQ multiplex PCR; TCRdb's version includes in-frame clones alone and lacks a portion of them. The sample records fewer than 200,000 clones, around 79% being singletons. Material for sequencing was PBMCs. J is TRBJ2-2 and V is TRBV29-1; the match to TRBD1 covers 7 bases. This sequence originates from a man aged 35 to 55 in good health and CMV-seronegative. The CDR3 loop reads CSVSKQGTGELFF. As DNA, the CDR3 is TGCAGCGTTTCTAAACAGGGGACCGGGGAGCTGTTTTTT.